This record concerns one TCR beta chain sequence. The same CDR3 can be traced to other DNA sequences in this sample. Original analysis: Amplification with reference gene primers provided the estimates of nucleated cell counts. Here immunoSEQ multiplex PCR was the method, and the copy in TCRdb shows in-frame clones only, minus some. The V and J calls and clone size are taken from that table; D and trimming were inferred from the DNA. The sample has roughly 290,000 clones, approximately 91% seen once. This record belongs to a study of blood T cell repertoires in COVID-19. Study context: The United States, Italy and Spain supplied acute and convalescent COVID-19 samples. From T cells, B-cell-depleted T cells, or PBMCs came the material, which was cDNA or gDNA.

With V trimmed by 3 bases and J by 5 bases, 7 bases remained unmatched. This CDR3 has 15 residues. Germline lookup yields CDR1 MGHRA and CDR2 YSYEKL. The participants were between about 18 and 90 years old and came from under 25 US areas. Sequencing was carried out using PBMCs or T cells enriched from blood (not recorded which). The clonotype was recovered from a woman aged 40 to 55 who had recovered from COVID-19. The chain uses TRBV4-1 and TRBJ1-2; 9 bases map to TRBD1. This CDR3 is CASSQDRGRPYGYTF. The CDR3, as DNA: TGCGCCAGCAGCCAGGACAGGGGACGCCCTTATGGCTACACCTTC.